The rows below give T cell receptor beta chains drawn from one sample of a study of blood T cell repertoires in COVID-19. Profiled with immunoSEQ multiplex PCR; TCRdb holds only in-frame clones, not every one. The table includes roughly 250,000 clones, approximately 79% detected once. Sequenced: peripheral blood. Receptors were obtained from a woman aged 40 to 50 with active or convalescent COVID-19. The CDR3 runs from the conserved cysteine through the conserved F or W. D genes are given only for firm matches. A clone size is listed for some rows: how often the clone was seen (once, few, many), or a class if it is expanded.

v_call	d_call	j_call	clone_size	cdr3_aa	cdr3_nt
TRBV10-1	TRBD1	TRBJ1-5	.	CASSGQGNQPQHF	TGCGCCAGCAGTGGACAGGGTAATCAGCCCCAGCATTTT
TRBV6-1	.	TRBJ1-5	.	CASSDSSGVQPQHF	TGTGCCAGCAGTGATTCTTCAGGGGTCCAGCCCCAGCATTTT
TRBV5-6	TRBD2	TRBJ2-1	.	CASSFSGGANEQFF	TGTGCCAGCAGCTTTAGCGGGGGGGCCAATGAGCAGTTCTTC
TRBV3-1/TRBV3-2	.	TRBJ2-2	.	CASSQDWGASGLVGELFF	TGTGCCAGCAGCCAAGATTGGGGAGCGAGCGGGTTGGTCGGGGAGCTGTTTTTT
TRBV7-9	TRBD1	TRBJ1-4	.	CASTDRGGEKLFF	TGTGCCAGCACCGACAGGGGCGGTGAAAAACTGTTTTTT
TRBV25-1	.	TRBJ1-1	.	CASSATENTEAFF	TGTGCCAGCAGTGCCACAGAAAACACTGAAGCTTTCTTT
TRBV30	.	TRBJ2-5	.	CAWSGGTLQETQYF	TGTGCCTGGAGTGGTGGGACACTCCAAGAGACCCAGTACTTC
TRBV28	TRBD1	TRBJ2-2	.	CASSLNRGRSGELFF	TGTGCCAGCAGTTTAAACAGGGGGAGATCCGGGGAGCTGTTTTTT
TRBV19	TRBD1	TRBJ1-6	.	CASSTLRQGYDSPLHF	TGTGCCAGTAGTACCCTGAGACAGGGGTACGATTCACCCCTCCACTTT
TRBV30	.	TRBJ2-4	few	CAWSGQASKNIQYF	TGTGCCTGGAGTGGCCAGGCTTCTAAAAACATTCAGTACTTC
TRBV19	TRBD1	TRBJ1-5	.	CASSTDRARQPQHF	TGTGCCAGTAGTACGGACAGGGCTAGACAGCCCCAGCATTTT
TRBV27	.	TRBJ1-3	.	CASPGGWASGNTIYF	TGTGCCAGCCCTGGGGGGTGGGCCTCTGGAAACACCATATATTTT
TRBV24-1	TRBD2	TRBJ2-3	.	CATSDLRRERSDTQYF	TGTGCCACCAGCGATTTAAGGCGGGAGAGATCAGATACGCAGTATTTT
TRBV6-5	TRBD2	TRBJ2-3	.	CASSERGDTDTQYF	TGTGCCAGCAGCGAGCGGGGTGACACAGATACGCAGTATTTT
TRBV3-1/TRBV3-2	.	TRBJ2-3	.	CASSDLRLTDTQYF	TGTGCCAGCAGCGATTTGCGGCTGACAGATACGCAGTATTTT
TRBV2	TRBD1	TRBJ1-1	.	CASLTGRRDTEAFF	TGTGCCAGCCTGACAGGGCGAAGGGACACTGAAGCTTTCTTT
TRBV6-5	.	TRBJ1-1	once	CASSYATRNTEAFF	TGTGCCAGCAGTTACGCCACGCGGAACACTGAAGCTTTCTTT
TRBV5-6	.	TRBJ1-2	once	CASSLGTSNYGYTF	TGTGCCAGCAGCTTGGGGACATCTAACTATGGCTACACCTTC
TRBV28	.	TRBJ2-5	.	CASSLTQYRQTQETQYF	TGTGCCAGCAGTTTAACCCAGTATAGACAGACCCAAGAGACCCAGTACTTC
TRBV14	.	TRBJ1-6	.	CASSLKNNSPLHF	TGTGCCAGCAGCCTTAAAAATAATTCACCCCTCCACTTT
TRBV13	TRBD2	TRBJ2-3	few	CASSLGRGTDTQYF	TGTGCCAGCAGCTTGGGGAGGGGCACAGATACGCAGTATTTT